Below, 14 T cell receptor beta chains from the same sample are listed, as sequenced in a study of T cell repertoires in cytomegalovirus infection. TCRdb reprocessed the reads with MiXCR, giving one entry per CDR3 protein. The table has about 920,000 distinct CDR3 sequences, 30% to 40% seen once. Their specific antigens are unknown. The specimen was cultured CD8+ T cells from PBMCs, collected from culture after CMV antigen stimulation. The receptor set was obtained from a human donor in good health (CMV status not recorded). Some clones in this sample may be carry-over from other donors' samples.

This clonotype was seen a handful of times. The J gene is TRBJ2-7, the V gene TRBV6-6; D unresolved. CDR1 and CDR2 (germline): MNHNY, SVGAGI (reference sequence). The ends were cut back, 10 bases at V and 12 bases at J, with 22 bases in the middle. The CDR3 consists of 12 residues. CDR3 bases: TGTGCCACCCAGACGTACCCTTTTGAATTGTACTTC. It translates to CATQTYPFELYF.

This clonotype came up once. With a much larger clone just one base away, this may be a read error. The chain employs TRBV7-2 and TRBJ2-2; 10 nucleotides match TRBD2. CDR1 and CDR2 (germline): SGHTA, FQGNSA. This CDR3 has 15 amino acids. CDR3 in amino acids: CASSSSGGASGKLFF. CDR3 nucleotide sequence: TGTGCCAGCAGCTCGAGCGGGGGGGCATCCGGGAAGCTGTTTTTT. Drawing the rest from reference TRBV7-2 and TRBJ2-2, the complete variable domain is GAGVSQSPSNKVTEKGKDVELRCDPISGHTALYWYRQSLGQGLEFLIYFQGNSAPDKSGLPSDRFSAERTGGSVSTLTIQRTQQEDSAVYLCASSSSGGASGKLFFGEGSRLTVL.

This clonotype was found many times. The gene calls are TRBV7-2 and TRBJ2-2; D ambiguous. V was cut by 6 bases and J by 2 bases, with 7 bases left in between. Germline V gene data show CDR1 as SGHTA and CDR2 as FQGNSA. This CDR3 has 13 residues. CDR3 sequence: CASSLDNTGELFF. The CDR3 DNA follows: TGTGCCAGCAGTTTGGATAACACCGGGGAGCTGTTTTTT.

A few counts support this clonotype. V is TRBV7-6 and J is TRBJ1-2; possible D gene TRBD1, 5 bases. In germline, CDR1 is SGHVS, CDR2 FNYEAQ. The CDR3 is 13 residues long. The V gene lost 6 bases and the J gene lost 2 bases, with 10 bases spanning the gap. The CDR3 DNA sequence: TGTGCCAGCAGATCTGGGGCGAACTATGGCTACACCTTC. Residues: CASRSGANYGYTF. The complete variable domain, with remaining parts taken from reference TRBV7-6 and TRBJ1-2, reads GAGVSQSPRYKVTKRGQDVALRCDPISGHVSLYWYRQALGQGPEFLTYFNYEAQQDKSGLPNDRFSAERPEGSISTLTIQRTEQRDSAMYRCASRSGANYGYTFGSGTRLTVV.

This clonotype was picked up a small number of times. The gene calls are TRBV7-6 and TRBJ2-1; the match to TRBD2 covers 13 bases. Germline loops: CDR1 SGHVS, CDR2 FNYEAQ. This CDR3 has 16 amino acids. Germline trimming cut 5 bases from V and 3 bases from J; bases unmatched to any gene: 4. The CDR3 here is CASSLRTSGSYNEQFF. The CDR3, as DNA: TGTGCCAGCAGCCTCCGGACTAGCGGGAGCTACAATGAGCAGTTCTTC.

This chain uses TRBV30 with TRBJ1-4, with a weak D call TRBD1 (6 bases). The ends were cut back, 4 bases at V and 4 bases at J, with 19 bases in the middle. CDR3 length: 16 amino acids. CDR1 is GTSNPN, CDR2 SVGIG, per germline (reference sequence). The CDR3: CAWIRVTGQNNEKLFF. CDR3 in DNA: TGTGCCTGGATCAGGGTCACTGGACAGAATAATGAAAAACTGTTTTTT.

This clonotype was detected only a few times. The genes are TRBV7-9 and TRBJ2-3, with 11 bases lining up with TRBD1. J was trimmed by 7 bases and V by 2 bases; bases with no gene match: 14. This CDR3 is 18 amino acids long. Germline V gene data show CDR1 as SEHNR and CDR2 as FQNEAQ (reference sequence). CDR3 sequence reads: CASSLRRRDRGDRHTQYF. The CDR3 coding sequence is TGTGCCAGCAGCTTACGGCGCCGGGACAGGGGGGATCGACATACGCAGTATTTT.

This clonotype was picked up a small number of times. The chain has TRBV6-1 and TRBJ1-6; D unresolved. Trimming left V 1 base short and J 9 bases short, with 13 bases between. CDR1 MNHNS and CDR2 SASEGT come from the germline V gene. The CDR3 loop spans 15 amino acids. CDR3 region: CASSEEQAGRSPLHF. The CDR3 bases are TGTGCCAGCAGTGAAGAGCAGGCCGGGCGTTCACCCCTCCACTTT.

The table lists this clonotype with a few counts. The V and J genes are TRBV19 and TRBJ1-1, with unresolved D. The germline V gene encodes CDR1 LNHDA and CDR2 SQIVND (reference sequence). Trimming shortened V by 1 base and J by 6 bases, and 9 bases separated the two germline ends. This CDR3 spans 13 amino acids. The chain's CDR3 is CASSIGGWAEAFF. CDR3 DNA sequence: TGTGCCAGTAGTATAGGAGGATGGGCTGAAGCTTTCTTT.

This clonotype was picked up a small number of times. The rearrangement joins TRBV7-6 to TRBJ1-1, with D possibly matching TRBD1 (5 bases). The germline V gene encodes CDR1 SGHVS and CDR2 FNYEAQ. The CDR3 sequence is 17 residues long. V shed 7 bases and J shed 5 bases, with 26 bases lying between them. The CDR3 nucleotides are TGTGCCAGCACCCCGGGAGGCAGGGAGATTTGGGAGACTGAAGCTTTCTTT. Its translation: CASTPGGREIWETEAFF.

This clonotype has a count of ten or more. The J gene is TRBJ2-5, the V gene TRBV10-3; 12 bases align to TRBD2. The germline V gene has CDR1 ENHRY and CDR2 SYGVKD. V shed 6 bases, J shed 3 bases, and the junction held 5 bases outside the gene matches. This CDR3 comprises 15 residues. This chain's CDR3 is CAIRVLAGGEETQYF. CDR3 DNA sequence: TGTGCCATCAGGGTACTAGCGGGGGGTGAAGAGACCCAGTACTTC.

The rearrangement links TRBV29-1 to TRBJ2-1; D possibly corresponds to TRBD2 (5 bases). The germline CDR1 and CDR2 sequences are SQVTM and ANQGSEA. The CDR3 is 15 amino acids. V was shortened by 4 bases and J by 4 bases, with 17 bases between the two germline ends. The CDR3 here is CSVADSRLGYNEQFF. In nucleotides, the CDR3 is TGCAGCGTTGCGGACTCAAGATTGGGGTACAATGAGCAGTTCTTC.

This clonotype was found a few times. The chain couples TRBV7-6 to TRBJ2-2, with 11 bases that match TRBD2. After removal of 5 bases from V and 0 bases from J, the junction contained 14 bases not matched to a gene. This CDR3 contains 20 residues. Germline values: CDR1 SGHVS, CDR2 FNYEAQ. This CDR3 is CASSVIPGTSGPSNTGELFF. The CDR3 region has the DNA TGTGCCAGCAGCGTTATACCCGGGACTAGCGGTCCTTCGAACACCGGGGAGCTGTTTTTT.

The V gene is TRBV18, the J gene TRBJ2-3; 7 bases agree with TRBD1. The germline V gene has CDR1 KGHSH and CDR2 LQKENI. This CDR3 is built from 14 residues. The junction had 6 bases not matched to a gene; V was cut back by 4 bases and J by 5 bases. DNA for the CDR3: TGTGCCAGCTCACGACAGGGTCCCAGAGATACGCAGTATTTT. Protein: CASSRQGPRDTQYF. Using reference TRBV18 and TRBJ2-3 for the parts outside the CDR3, the full variable domain is NAGVMQNPRHLVRRRGQEARLRCSPMKGHSHVYWYRQLPEEGLKFMVYLQKENIIDESGMPKERFSAEFPKEGPSILRIQQVVRGDSAAYFCASSRQGPRDTQYFGPGTRLTVL.